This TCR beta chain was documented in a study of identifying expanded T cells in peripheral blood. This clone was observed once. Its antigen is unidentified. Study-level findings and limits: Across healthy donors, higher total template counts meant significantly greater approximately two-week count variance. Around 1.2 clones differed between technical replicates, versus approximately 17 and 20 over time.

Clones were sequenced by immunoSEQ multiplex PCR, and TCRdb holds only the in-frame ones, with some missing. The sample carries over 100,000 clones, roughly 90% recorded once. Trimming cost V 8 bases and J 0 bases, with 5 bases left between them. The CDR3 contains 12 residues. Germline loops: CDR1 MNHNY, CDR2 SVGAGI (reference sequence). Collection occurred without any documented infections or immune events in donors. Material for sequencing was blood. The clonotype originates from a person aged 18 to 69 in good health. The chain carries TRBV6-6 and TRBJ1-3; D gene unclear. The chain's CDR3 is CASLGSGNTIYF. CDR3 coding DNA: TGTGCCAGCCTCGGCTCTGGAAACACCATATATTTT.